This section outlines one TCR beta chain sequence together with its context. TCRdb re-analyzed the PCR reads through MiXCR. The repertoire includes around 21,000 clones, under 45% of them detected once, and roughly 23% sits in the top ten. Between the trimmed V and J ends, which lost 5 bases and 3 bases, there was a span of 13 bases. The CDR3 has 13 amino acids. Per the germline V gene, CDR1 is DFQATT and CDR2 is SNEGSKA (reference sequence). Thyroid surgery was preceded by no treatment in any patient. The sample is drawn from a study of metastatic and nonmetastatic thyroid tumors. Study-level background: Repertoire data that came from the blood and tumor or nodule tissue of malignant and benign thyroid patients were compared.

The chain combines TRBV20-1 with TRBJ1-2; D gene ambiguous. Sequences were obtained from tumor tissue. The receptor was derived from a female donor with papillary thyroid cancer or a benign thyroid nodule (not recorded which). Some clones in this sample may be carry-over from other donors' samples. The CDR3 DNA reads TGCAGTGCTCTCGCCAGCCTAGACTATGGCTACACCTTC. Protein: CSALASLDYGYTF.